Shown below are 15 T cell receptor beta chains from a single sample sequenced in a study of blood T cells in healthy people across ages (dated by TCRdb to between 2014 and 2017). Library method: 5' RACE. The sequencer listed for this sample is Illumina HiSeq 2500. A second PCR of about 7 to 12 cycles was run with a J-beta primer mix and a sample-barcoded 5' primer. TCRdb ran its own pipeline on the public reads, namely fastp trimming at Q25 and MiXCR clone calling, and kept in-frame beta chains. Rows with one shared CDR3 protein collapse into an entry with the most common genes and DNA. The sample records 1,500,000 or so distinct CDR3 sequences, 59% of which are singletons. The ten largest clones capture 6.5% to 8.5% of the sample. The specimen was blood. The receptors were gathered from a man between 18 and 29 years old in good health.

The chain joins TRBV12-3 or TRBV12-4 to TRBJ1-1; possibly TRBD1 for D (6 bases). V was cut by 8 bases and J by 5 bases, with 18 bases left in between. The CDR3 has 14 residues. The CDR3 DNA reads as TGTGCCAGCGCGTACAGGGCCCGGGGGACTGAAGCTTTCTTT. Translation gives CASAYRARGTEAFF.

The chain joins TRBV6-6 to TRBJ2-7, with D maybe TRBD1 (6 bases). V lost 1 base, J lost 7 bases, and 14 bases lay in between. The CDR3 runs to 14 residues. Germline CDR1 MNHNY, CDR2 SVGAGI (reference sequence). CDR3 nucleotides: TGTGCCAGCAGTTACTTGGACAGAAACAATGAGCAGTACTTC. It is translated as CASSYLDRNNEQYF.

Only a few counts were recorded for this clonotype. J is TRBJ1-2 and V is TRBV29-1, with 8 bases aligning to TRBD1. Germline V gene lookup returns CDR1 SQVTM and CDR2 ANQGSEA. V was clipped by 3 bases and J by 8 bases; unmatched bases: 8. The CDR3 contains 13 residues. The CDR3 sequence: CSVEIFDRGGYTF. CDR3 DNA sequence: TGCAGCGTTGAGATCTTTGACAGGGGCGGCTACACCTTC.

The rearrangement links TRBV5-5 to TRBJ2-7; D gene ambiguous. The germline V and J ends were trimmed by 2 bases and 0 bases, with 12 bases remaining between them. The CDR3 is made up of 15 amino acids. Per the germline V gene, CDR1 is SGHKS and CDR2 is YYEKEE (reference sequence). The CDR3 reads CASSFGMRSSYEQYF. The CDR3 nucleotides are TGTGCCAGCAGCTTCGGCATGCGAAGCTCCTACGAGCAGTACTTC.

Regarding this clonotype: Possible read error: a much larger clone is one base away. The V gene is TRBV2, the J gene TRBJ2-3; TRBD1 matches 7 bases. From germline, CDR1 is SNHLY and CDR2 FYNNEI. The CDR3 extends over 15 amino acids. Germline trimming cut 6 bases from V and 0 bases from J; bases unmatched to any gene: 6. The CDR3 DNA follows: TGTGCCAGCAGCCACCCGGGACAGAGCACAGATACGCAGTATTTT. Protein product: CASSHPGQSTDTQYF.

V and J are TRBV14 and TRBJ1-2; a possible D gene is TRBD1 (6 bases). The V end lost 2 bases, the J end lost 5 bases, and 15 bases lay between the germline ends. The CDR3 has 15 amino acids. Per the germline V gene, CDR1 is SGHDN and CDR2 is FVKESK. CDR3 in amino acids: CASSQLRGPWYGYTF. The CDR3 nucleotides are TGTGCCAGCAGCCAATTACGGGGGCCATGGTATGGCTACACCTTC.

This chain uses TRBV6-6 with TRBJ1-5, with a possible D match to TRBD1 (6 bases). Trimming removed 8 bases at V and 5 bases at J, with 16 bases between. Germline V gene data show CDR1 as MNHNY and CDR2 as SVGAGI (reference sequence). This CDR3 region has 14 residues. CDR3 amino acids: CASSPGQLDQPQHF. The CDR3 DNA is TGTGCCAGCTCACCAGGACAGCTGGATCAGCCCCAGCATTTT.

CDR3 loop: CASSAPVHEQYF. The CDR3 region has the DNA TGTGCCAGCAGTGCGCCAGTGCATGAGCAGTACTTC. The rearrangement uses TRBV25-1 and TRBJ2-7; D is unresolved. Trimming removed 4 bases from V and 7 bases from J, with 11 bases in between. In germline, CDR1 is MGHDK, CDR2 SYGVNS. The CDR3 is 12 residues long.

The chain couples TRBV5-1 to TRBJ1-4, with TRBD1 matching over 9 bases. After removal of 4 bases from V and 3 bases from J, the junction contained 7 bases not matched to a gene. The CDR3 has 16 amino acids. CDR1 and CDR2 from the germline V gene are SGHRS and YFSETQ. The CDR3 coding sequence is TGCGCCAGCAGCCGTAATGGACAGGGGCCTAATGAAAAACTGTTTTTT. The encoded protein is CASSRNGQGPNEKLFF.

This clonotype was seen only once. The chain has TRBV7-2 and TRBJ2-7, with D hard to call. This CDR3 is 11 amino acids long. Trimming took 5 bases from V and 5 from J, leaving 7 bases between them. From germline, CDR1 is SGHTA and CDR2 FQGNSA. DNA for the CDR3: TGTGCCAGCAGCCGTAACCACGAGCAGTACTTC. The encoded protein is CASSRNHEQYF.

At least ten counts were recorded for this clonotype. V gene TRBV20-1 combines with J gene TRBJ2-1, with no clear D. The V end lost 6 bases, the J end lost 5 bases, and 8 bases lay between the germline ends. The CDR3 has 11 amino acids. CDR1 and CDR2 (germline): DFQATT, SNEGSKA (reference sequence). This CDR3 is CSAALNNEQFF. CDR3 in DNA: TGCAGTGCCGCCCTAAACAATGAGCAGTTCTTC.

V and J are TRBV12-3 or TRBV12-4 and TRBJ2-7, with a possible D match to TRBD1 (5 bases). Trimming took 6 bases from V and 4 from J, leaving 10 bases between them. CDR3 size: 12 residues. CDR3 sequence reads: CASRLPGYEQYF. In DNA form, the CDR3 reads TGTGCCAGCAGGCTCCCAGGGTACGAGCAGTACTTC.

This chain uses TRBV5-4 with TRBJ2-2, with 10 bases aligning to TRBD1. CDR3 length: 15 amino acids. V lost 4 bases, J lost 6 bases, and 6 bases stayed unmatched. Germline V gene lookup returns CDR1 SGHNT and CDR2 YYREEE (reference sequence). CDR3: CASSGWTGGSGELFF. DNA of the CDR3: TGTGCCAGCAGCGGATGGACAGGGGGTTCCGGGGAGCTGTTTTTT.

The gene calls are TRBV29-1 and TRBJ2-5, with no clear D. Germline V lookup: CDR1 SQVTM, CDR2 ANQGSEA. Deletions cut 0 bases from V and 5 bases from J, with 10 bases between. This CDR3 contains 13 residues. This CDR3 is CSVEDSAVETQYF. The CDR3 DNA reads TGCAGCGTTGAAGATTCGGCGGTTGAGACCCAGTACTTC.

This sequence joins TRBV19 and TRBJ2-5; D may match TRBD1 or TRBD2 (5 bases each). The germline gives CDR1 LNHDA, CDR2 SQIVND (reference sequence). This CDR3 contains 15 residues. The V and J ends lost 3 bases and 0 bases respectively, with 11 bases between them. The CDR3: CASSIPGRNQETQYF. The DNA for the CDR3 is TGTGCCAGTAGTATCCCGGGACGTAACCAAGAGACCCAGTACTTC.